The rows below give T cell receptor beta chains drawn from one sample of a study of cytomegalovirus exposure and HLA in healthy donors. The table came from immunoSEQ multiplex PCR; TCRdb's copy has only in-frame clones and leaves some out. This table lists about 130,000 clones. Sequenced sample: PBMCs. Source of these receptors: an older woman in good health and CMV-seronegative. CDR3s include the opening cysteine and the closing phenylalanine or tryptophan. The D gene is left open where the match is weak.

j_gene | d_gene | v_gene | CDR3nt | CDR3aa
TRBJ2-5 | NA | TRBV5-6 | TGTGCCAGCAGCTCCTCCTTATTCCAAGAGACCCAGTACTTC | CASSSSLFQETQYF
TRBJ2-7 | NA | TRBV7-9 | TGTGCCAGCAGCGGGAGCAAATACTACGAGCAGTACTTC | CASSGSKYYEQYF
TRBJ2-5 | TRBD2 | TRBV11-2 | TGTGCCAGCAGCTTAGCCCGACTAGCTCGGCAAGAGACCCAGTACTTC | CASSLARLARQETQYF
TRBJ1-5 | NA | TRBV6-1 | TGTGCCAGCAGTCCCCGTCGGGATCAGCCCCAGCATTTT | CASSPRRDQPQHF
TRBJ1-1 | TRBD1 | TRBV2 | TGTGCCAGCAGTCGACAGGGGGGCACTGAAGCTTTCTTT | CASSRQGGTEAFF
TRBJ2-3 | NA | TRBV7-9 | TGTGCTAACATAATAAGAGGGTCCCTTTCAACAGATACGCAGTATTTT | CANIIRGSLSTDTQYF
TRBJ2-5 | TRBD2 | TRBV7-8 | TGTGCCAGCAGCTTAAAGCGGGGGGGCCTTAGAGAGACCCAGTACTTC | CASSLKRGGLRETQYF
TRBJ1-4 | NA | TRBV29-1 | TGCAGCGTTGGGTCCTCCGGTAATGAAAAACTGTTTTTT | CSVGSSGNEKLFF
TRBJ2-3 | TRBD1 | TRBV7-9 | TGTGCCAGCAGCTCTAACATCAAGGGGGCGGACTGGCGCGAGGATACGCAGTATTTT | CASSSNIKGADWREDTQYF
TRBJ1-1 | TRBD1 | TRBV5-1 | TGCGCCAGCAGCTTGGGACAGGGGGAAGCTTTCTTT | CASSLGQGEAFF
TRBJ2-1 | TRBD2 | TRBV29-1 | TGCAGCGCCATTGTTTATTGGACTAGCGGGGGGGGCGGCAATGAGCAGTTCTTC | CSAIVYWTSGGGGNEQFF
TRBJ2-1 | NA | TRBV9 | TGTGCCAGCAGCGTAGATGGGGCTAACAATGAGCAGTTCTTC | CASSVDGANNEQFF
TRBJ2-1 | TRBD2 | TRBV5-1 | TGCGCCAGCAGCGCAGGACTAGCCCAGATTTACAATGAGCAGTTCTTC | CASSAGLAQIYNEQFF
TRBJ2-3 | NA | TRBV9 | TGTGCCAGCAGCAACTCGGGTCAACCAGATACGCAGTATTTT | CASSNSGQPDTQYF
TRBJ2-3 | TRBD2 | TRBV2 | TGTGCCAGCAGTGAAGGACTAGCGGTCACAGATACGCAGTATTTT | CASSEGLAVTDTQYF
TRBJ2-7 | TRBD2 | TRBV4-1 | TGCGCCAGCAGCCAAGTAAGCGGGGGCAGCTCCTACGAGCAGTACTTC | CASSQVSGGSSYEQYF
TRBJ2-2 | NA | TRBV27 | TGTGCCAGCAGCACCATTCCCGGGGCCGGGGAGCTGTTTTTT | CASSTIPGAGELFF
TRBJ2-5 | TRBD2 | TRBV6-5 | TGTGCCAGCAGTAGGAGCGGGGGGGCAGCAGAGACCCAGTACTTC | CASSRSGGAAETQYF
TRBJ1-2 | TRBD1 | TRBV4-1 | TGCGCCAGCAGCCAAGATGGGACAGCCACCTATGGCTACACCTTC | CASSQDGTATYGYTF